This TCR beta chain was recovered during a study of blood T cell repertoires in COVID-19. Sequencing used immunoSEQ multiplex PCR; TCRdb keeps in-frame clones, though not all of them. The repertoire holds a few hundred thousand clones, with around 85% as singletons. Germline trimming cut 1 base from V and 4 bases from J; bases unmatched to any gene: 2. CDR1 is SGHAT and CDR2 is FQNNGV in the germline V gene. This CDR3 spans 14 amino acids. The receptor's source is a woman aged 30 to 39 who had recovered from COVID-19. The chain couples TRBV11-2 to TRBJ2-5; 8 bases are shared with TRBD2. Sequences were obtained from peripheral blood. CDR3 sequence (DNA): TGTGCCAGCAGCTTAGTGGCGGGAGGAGAGACCCAGTACTTC. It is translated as CASSLVAGGETQYF.